The sequence of this T cell receptor (beta chain) was determined in a study of CD8 T cells in Susac syndrome. General study results and limits: The TCR sequencing and HLA analysis in the study involved a relatively small number of individuals, as the study acknowledged.

For this clonotype: Its antigen is not known.

TCR beta from blood CD8+ and CD4+ T cells was sequenced. TEMRA cells were FACS-enriched and CD8+ and CD4+ T cells negatively isolated. This CDR3 contains 13 residues. From germline, CDR1 is SGHRS and CDR2 YFSETQ. V was shortened by 0 bases and J by 5 bases, with 9 bases between the two germline ends. Reverse transcription of about 0.45 to 1 ug RNA was carried out with random hexamers. The method of amplification for TCR beta CDR3 was immunoSEQ multiplex PCR, covering 54 Vbeta and 13 Jbeta. From the immunoSEQ multiplex PCR reads, TCRdb called clonotypes with MiXCR, one entry per CDR3 protein. Here the sample spans some 100,000 distinct CDR3 sequences, around 95% being singletons.

This rearrangement joins TRBV5-1 to TRBJ2-7; maybe TRBD1 (6 bases). Sequenced input: CD4+ T cells from PBMCs. This receptor was obtained from a human donor in good health. This CDR3 is CASSLDRVDEQYF. As DNA, the CDR3 is TGCGCCAGCAGCTTGGACAGGGTTGACGAGCAGTACTTC.